This T cell receptor (beta chain) originates from a study of read filtering for tumor transcriptome and immune sequencing. Study-level findings and limits: Correlation between methods rose after single-read clonotypes were removed. Approximately 80% of IR-seq clonotypes had one read, totaling about 3.5% of reads; RNA-seq: approximately 75% and 45%.

In the case of this clonotype: Antigen unknown. One end of the junction varies from germline; a read error may be responsible.

The CDR3 extends over 16 amino acids. Looked up from germline, CDR1 is KGHSH and CDR2 is LQKENI. This library used 300 to 450 ng RNA and molecular barcoded adaptors spanning alpha/delta and beta/gamma chains. One entry per CDR3 protein results from TCRdb running MiXCR on the reads. In the table there are some 25,000 distinct CDR3 sequences, 20% to 25% of which are singletons. Material for sequencing was a population of CD138-negative cells sorted from bone marrow. This sequence was found in a donor over 35 with multiple myeloma. The chain is built from TRBV18 and TRBJ2-7; D perhaps matches TRBD1 (6 bases). This chain's CDR3 is CASSPAGTIAPYEQCF. The CDR3 bases are TGTGCCAGCTCACCGGCAGGGACAATCGCTCCCTACGAGCAGTGCTTC.